This TCR beta chain was captured by sequencing in a study of CD8+ T cells in alopecia areata. Study overall: Tofacitinib continued for 6 to 18 months and was then withheld for 6 months.

Germline CDR1 MGHDK, CDR2 SYGVNS. Trimming left V 6 bases short and J 7 bases short, with 19 bases between. This CDR3 has 14 amino acids. Findings and limits, study-wide: Shared TCR sequences were less clear between patients than in mice, possibly partly from HLA diversity.

On this clone: What it binds is unknown.

Regarding treatment: oral pan-JAK inhibitor, 5-10 mg twice daily. RNA, once extracted, was reverse transcribed into cDNA for use as the sequencing template. Measured with immunoSEQ multiplex PCR; TCRdb has only the in-frame clones, and not every one. The sample lists over 85,000 clones, 50% to 75% occurring once. The clonotype was recovered from a human donor with alopecia areata. This material consisted of CD8+ T cells sorted from blood, taken at week 4, from a patient treated with tofacitinib. The J gene is TRBJ2-7, the V gene TRBV25-1, with D possibly matching TRBD2 (5 bases). CDR3 coding DNA: TGTGCCAGCAGACCCCGGCGGAGTACGGGGGAGCAGTACTTC. It yields the protein CASRPRRSTGEQYF.